Sequencing of this T cell receptor (beta chain) was carried out in a study of cytomegalovirus exposure and HLA in healthy donors. Whole-study results and caveats: A later analysis by the authors found several of the most significant clusters apparently linked to common viral pathogens. The study listed roughly 160 cytomegalovirus-associated TCR beta chains. In a later analysis, the majority of CMV-associated beta chains seemingly showed HLA restriction.

The length of the CDR3 is 15 residues. Germline V gene lookup returns CDR1 SGHTA and CDR2 FQGNSA. Trimming took 0 bases from V and 8 from J; bases not matched to a gene: 9. Comment on this clone: Its antigen is not known.

This PCR relied on a set of 60 Vbeta primers and 13 Jbeta primers. Per the original methods: Some 12 million shared chains were among the roughly 80 million unique TCR beta chains that a later analysis counted. Sequencing used immunoSEQ multiplex PCR; TCRdb keeps in-frame clones, though not all of them. That table supplies the V and J calls and clone size; D and trimming were determined from the DNA. The sample yields about 150,000 clones, roughly 80% seen once. This receptor was taken from a boy aged 2 to 9 in good health and CMV-seronegative. Sample: PBMCs. This chain links TRBV7-2 with TRBJ1-2; TRBD1 aligns across 7 bases. The CDR3 DNA sequence: TGTGCCAGCAGCTTAGCGGCAGGGGGTGCCTGGGGCTACACCTTC. This translates into CASSLAAGGAWGYTF.